This section outlines one T cell receptor beta chain sequence together with its context. What it recognizes is unknown. At one end the junction does not follow the germline gene, possibly because of a read error. This CDR3 comprises 17 residues. CDR1 MNHNS and CDR2 SASEGT come from the germline V gene. These data belong to a study of cytomegalovirus exposure and HLA in healthy donors. The study ran its PCR with 60 Vbeta and 13 Jbeta primers. Clones were read by immunoSEQ multiplex PCR, and TCRdb kept only the in-frame ones, dropping some. The sample has some 120,000 clones, roughly 70% seen once. Study results and limitations: Donor immune exposure was known only as CMV serostatus. In a later analysis, TCR beta V- and J-gene trimming showed a link to a missense DCLRE1C variant. For most TCR sequences rarity was the rule, although some public TCRs occurred in many donors.

Sequencing used PBMCs. This chain joins TRBV6-1 and TRBJ2-6; the D gene is possibly TRBD1 (6 bases). This TCR was sampled from a woman younger than 30 in good health and CMV-seronegative. CDR3 region: CASREGRGPSGANVLTF. The DNA for the CDR3 is TGTGCCAGCAGAGAAGGCAGGGGACCCTCTGGGGCCAACGTCCTGACTTTC.